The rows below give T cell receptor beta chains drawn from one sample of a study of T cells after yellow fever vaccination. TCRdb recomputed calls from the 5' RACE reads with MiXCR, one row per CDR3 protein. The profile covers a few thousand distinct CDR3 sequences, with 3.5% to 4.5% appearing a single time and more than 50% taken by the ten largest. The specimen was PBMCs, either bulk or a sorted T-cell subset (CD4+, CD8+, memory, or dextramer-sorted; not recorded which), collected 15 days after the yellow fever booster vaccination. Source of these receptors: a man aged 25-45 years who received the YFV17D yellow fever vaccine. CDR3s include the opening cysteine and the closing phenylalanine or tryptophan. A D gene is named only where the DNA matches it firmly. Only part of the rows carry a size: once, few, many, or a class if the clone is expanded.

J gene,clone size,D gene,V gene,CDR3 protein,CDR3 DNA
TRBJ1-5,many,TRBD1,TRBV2,CASSEPSTGHHQPQHF,TGTGCCAGCAGTGAACCGTCGACAGGGCATCATCAGCCCCAGCATTTT
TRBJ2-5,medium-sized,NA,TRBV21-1,CASSKARDRGQKTQYF,TGTGCCAGCAGCAAAGCTAGAGACAGGGGGCAGAAGACCCAGTACTTC
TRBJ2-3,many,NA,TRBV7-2,CASSRGASDTQYF,TGTGCCAGCAGCCGGGGGGCTTCAGATACGCAGTATTTT
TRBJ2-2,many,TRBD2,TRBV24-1,CATSEVSGGDTGELFF,TGTGCCACCAGTGAAGTAAGCGGGGGGGACACCGGGGAGCTGTTTTTT
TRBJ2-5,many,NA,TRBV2,CASVAGETQYF,TGTGCCAGCGTAGCAGGGGAGACCCAGTACTTC
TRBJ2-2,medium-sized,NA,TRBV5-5,CASSQLVLTGELFF,TGTGCCAGCAGCCAACTAGTTTTGACCGGGGAGCTGTTTTTT
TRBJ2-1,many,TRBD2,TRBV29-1,CSVEDSPSGSNNEQFF,TGCAGCGTTGAAGATTCCCCCAGCGGGAGTAACAATGAGCAGTTCTTC
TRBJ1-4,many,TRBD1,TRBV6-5,CASRRTTGIPIGNEKLFF,TGTGCCAGCAGGAGAACGACAGGGATCCCCATCGGGAATGAAAAACTGTTTTTT
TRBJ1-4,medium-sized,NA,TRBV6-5,CASSYSSAGTGLFF,TGTGCCAGCAGTTACTCGAGTGCCGGAACAGGGTTGTTTTTT
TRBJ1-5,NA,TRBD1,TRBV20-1,CCARGQGADWGWPQHF,TGCTGCGCTAGGGGCCAGGGGGCGGATTGGGGTTGGCCCCAGCATTTT
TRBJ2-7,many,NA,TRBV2,CASNRGQTYEQYF,TGTGCCAGCAACCGAGGACAGACCTACGAGCAGTACTTC
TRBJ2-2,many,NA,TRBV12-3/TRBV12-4,CASTRGGNTGELFF,TGTGCCAGCACAAGAGGGGGGAACACCGGGGAGCTGTTTTTT
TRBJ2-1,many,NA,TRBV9,CASSVSNEQFF,TGTGCCAGCAGCGTATCCAATGAGCAGTTCTTC
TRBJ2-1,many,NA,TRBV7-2,CASSSLPFNPFYNEQFF,TGTGCCAGCAGCTCCCTCCCGTTTAACCCATTCTACAATGAGCAGTTCTTC
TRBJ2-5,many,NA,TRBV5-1,CASSHKNSKETQYF,TGCGCCAGCAGCCATAAAAATAGCAAGGAGACCCAGTACTTC
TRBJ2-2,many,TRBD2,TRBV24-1,CATSLGGAGELFF,TGTGCCACCAGCTTGGGGGGGGCCGGGGAGCTGTTTTTT
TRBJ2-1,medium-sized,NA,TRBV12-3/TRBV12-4,CASNNAVLQYNEQFF,TGTGCCAGCAACAATGCGGTCCTACAATACAATGAGCAGTTCTTC
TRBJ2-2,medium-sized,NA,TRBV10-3,CAISESGDFSNTGELFF,TGTGCCATCAGTGAGTCGGGTGATTTTTCGAACACCGGGGAGCTGTTTTTT
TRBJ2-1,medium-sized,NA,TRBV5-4,CASRRDGSYNEQFF,TGTGCCAGCAGGCGGGACGGCTCCTACAATGAGCAGTTCTTC
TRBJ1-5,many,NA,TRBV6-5,CASSYSYLSNQPQHF,TGTGCCAGCAGTTACTCCTATCTGAGCAATCAGCCCCAGCATTTT
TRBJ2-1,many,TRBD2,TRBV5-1,CASSLAGLARNEQFF,TGCGCCAGCAGCTTGGCGGGACTAGCCCGGAATGAGCAGTTCTTC
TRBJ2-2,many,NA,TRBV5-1,CASSLAEIGELFF,TGCGCCAGCAGCTTGGCGGAGATCGGGGAGCTGTTTTTT
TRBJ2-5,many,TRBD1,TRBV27,CASSYFRGPGETQYF,TGTGCCAGCAGTTATTTTAGGGGGCCGGGAGAGACCCAGTACTTC
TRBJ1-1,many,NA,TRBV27,CATRKTGSNTEAFF,TGTGCCACCAGGAAAACAGGGTCGAACACTGAAGCTTTCTTT
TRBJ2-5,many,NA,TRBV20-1,CRGKGRDASGETQYF,TGCAGGGGAAAGGGTCGGGACGCATCGGGGGAGACCCAGTACTTC
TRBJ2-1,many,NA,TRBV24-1,CATSDSRRSSYNEQFF,TGTGCCACCAGTGATTCACGACGGAGCTCCTACAATGAGCAGTTCTTC
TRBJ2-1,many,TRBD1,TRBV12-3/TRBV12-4,CASSLGTGVYNEQFF,TGTGCCAGCAGTTTGGGGACAGGGGTGTACAATGAGCAGTTCTTC
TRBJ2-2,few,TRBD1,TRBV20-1,CCAPIISGTGYTGELFF,TGCTGTGCTCCTATAATCTCCGGGACAGGATACACCGGGGAGCTGTTTTTT
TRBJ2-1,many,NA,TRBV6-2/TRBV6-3,CASSGGGREQFF,TGTGCCAGCAGTGGAGGGGGTCGAGAGCAGTTCTTC
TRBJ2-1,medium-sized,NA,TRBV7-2,CASSPGRAEQFF,TGTGCCAGCAGTCCGGGAAGGGCTGAGCAGTTCTTC
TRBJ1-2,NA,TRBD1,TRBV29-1,CSVAPGTAGYGYTF,TGCAGCGTTGCCCCCGGGACAGCAGGCTATGGCTACACCTTC
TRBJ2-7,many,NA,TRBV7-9,CASSLGGSWGSSREQYF,TGTGCCAGCAGCTTAGGAGGATCCTGGGGAAGTTCACGGGAGCAGTACTTC
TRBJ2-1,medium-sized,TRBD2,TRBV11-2,CASRSLLAGVRDLEQFF,TGTGCCAGCAGGTCATTACTAGCGGGAGTACGGGACCTTGAGCAGTTCTTC
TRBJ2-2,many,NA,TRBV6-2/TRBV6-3,CASSPHDGGELFF,TGTGCCAGCAGTCCCCATGATGGCGGGGAGCTGTTTTTT
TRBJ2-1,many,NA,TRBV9,CASSVGPASSYNEQFF,TGTGCCAGCAGCGTAGGGCCGGCAAGCTCCTACAATGAGCAGTTCTTC
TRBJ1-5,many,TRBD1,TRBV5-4,CASSQGGEGNQPQHF,TGTGCCAGCAGCCAGGGGGGAGAGGGCAATCAGCCCCAGCATTTT
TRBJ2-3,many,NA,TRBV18,CASSPDQGSRYF,TGTGCCAGCTCACCAGATCAGGGAAGTCGGTATTTT
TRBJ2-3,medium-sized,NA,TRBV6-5,CASSYRTWRTDTQYF,TGTGCCAGCAGTTACAGAACCTGGCGCACAGATACGCAGTATTTT
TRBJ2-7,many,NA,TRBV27,CASSSTPGTSYEQYF,TGTGCCAGCAGTTCCACCCCCGGGACCTCCTACGAGCAGTACTTC
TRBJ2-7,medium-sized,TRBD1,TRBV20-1,CSATQGTLTYEQYF,TGCAGTGCAACACAGGGGACGCTTACCTACGAGCAGTACTTC
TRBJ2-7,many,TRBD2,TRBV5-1,CASSLQVLTGGSEQYF,TGCGCCAGCAGCTTGCAGGTTTTGACGGGAGGGAGCGAGCAGTACTTC
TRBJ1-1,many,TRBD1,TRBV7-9,CASSSSTGGTNTEAFF,TGTGCCAGCAGCTCGTCGACAGGGGGAACGAACACTGAAGCTTTCTTT
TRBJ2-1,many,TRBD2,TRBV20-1,CSAVTSGRAMEFF,TGCAGTGCTGTGACTAGCGGGAGGGCTATGGAGTTCTTC
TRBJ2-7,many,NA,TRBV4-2,CASSQMSEQYF,TGTGCCAGCAGCCAAATGAGCGAGCAGTACTTC
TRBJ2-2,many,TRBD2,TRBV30,CAWMGLAGFTGELFF,TGTGCCTGGATGGGACTAGCGGGTTTCACCGGGGAGCTGTTTTTT
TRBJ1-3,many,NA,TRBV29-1,CSVGGLSSGNTIYF,TGCAGCGTCGGGGGCCTAAGCTCTGGAAACACCATATATTTT
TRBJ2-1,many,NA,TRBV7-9,CASSVGHVRAYNEQFF,TGTGCCAGCAGCGTAGGCCACGTCAGGGCCTACAATGAGCAGTTCTTC
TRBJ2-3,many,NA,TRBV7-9,CASSPYGAQYF,TGTGCCAGCAGCCCCTATGGTGCGCAGTATTTT
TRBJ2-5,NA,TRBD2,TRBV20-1,CSAAREGQETQYF,TGCAGTGCCGCCCGGGAGGGGCAAGAGACCCAGTACTTC
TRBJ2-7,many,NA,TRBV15,CATSREVGGSYEQYF,TGTGCCACCAGCAGAGAGGTCGGAGGTTCCTACGAGCAGTACTTC
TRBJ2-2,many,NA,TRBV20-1,CSAPFSLNTGELFF,TGCAGTGCTCCTTTTTCCTTAAACACCGGGGAGCTGTTTTTT
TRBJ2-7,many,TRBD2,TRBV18,CASSHDGPRGYEQYF,TGTGCCAGCTCCCATGACGGGCCGCGGGGGTACGAGCAGTACTTC
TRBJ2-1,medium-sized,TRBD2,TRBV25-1,CASSVGLAGANEQFF,TGTGCCAGCAGTGTGGGACTAGCGGGAGCGAATGAGCAGTTCTTC
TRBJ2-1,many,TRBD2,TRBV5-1,CASSLDLAGGPSYNEQFF,TGCGCCAGCAGCTTGGATCTAGCGGGAGGGCCCTCCTACAATGAGCAGTTCTTC
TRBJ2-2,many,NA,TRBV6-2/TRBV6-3,CASSYIDGNTGELFF,TGTGCCAGCAGTTACATAGACGGGAACACCGGGGAGCTGTTTTTT